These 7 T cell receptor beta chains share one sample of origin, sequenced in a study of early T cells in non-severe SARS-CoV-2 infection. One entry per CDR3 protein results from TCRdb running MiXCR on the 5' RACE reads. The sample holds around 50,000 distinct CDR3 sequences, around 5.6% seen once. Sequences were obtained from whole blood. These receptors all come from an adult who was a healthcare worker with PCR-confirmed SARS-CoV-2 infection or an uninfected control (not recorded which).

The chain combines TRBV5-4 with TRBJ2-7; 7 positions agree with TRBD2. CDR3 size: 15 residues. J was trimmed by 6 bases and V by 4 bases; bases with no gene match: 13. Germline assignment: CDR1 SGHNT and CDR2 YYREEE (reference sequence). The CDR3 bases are TGTGCCAGCAGCCCAAGCGGCGGGAGCTGGGGCGAGCAGTACTTC. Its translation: CASSPSGGSWGEQYF. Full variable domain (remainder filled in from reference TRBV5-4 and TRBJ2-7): ETGVTQSPTHLIKTRGQQVTLRCSSQSGHNTVSWYQQALGQGPQFIFQYYREEENGRGNFPPRFSGLQFPNYSSELNVNALELDDSALYLCASSPSGGSWGEQYFGPGTRLTVT.

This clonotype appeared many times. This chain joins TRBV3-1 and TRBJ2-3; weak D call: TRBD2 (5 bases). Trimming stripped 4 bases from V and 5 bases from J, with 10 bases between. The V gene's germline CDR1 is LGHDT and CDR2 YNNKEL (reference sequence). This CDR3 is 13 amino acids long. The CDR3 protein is CASSPLTRDTQYF. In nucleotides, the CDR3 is TGTGCCAGCAGCCCACTTACTAGAGATACGCAGTATTTT.

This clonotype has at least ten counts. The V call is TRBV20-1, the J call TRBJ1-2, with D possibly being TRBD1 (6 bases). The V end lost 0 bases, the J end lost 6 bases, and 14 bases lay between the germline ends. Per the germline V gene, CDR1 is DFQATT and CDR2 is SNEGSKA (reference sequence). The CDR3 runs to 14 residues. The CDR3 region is CSARDPGAEDGYTF. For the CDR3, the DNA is TGCAGTGCTAGAGATCCGGGGGCAGAGGATGGCTACACCTTC.

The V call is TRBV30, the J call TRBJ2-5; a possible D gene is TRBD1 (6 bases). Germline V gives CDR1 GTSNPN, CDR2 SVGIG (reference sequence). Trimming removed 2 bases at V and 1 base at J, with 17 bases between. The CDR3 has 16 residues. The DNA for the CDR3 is TGTGCCTGGAGTCTAATACCTCAGGGGCCCCAAGAGACCCAGTACTTC. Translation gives CAWSLIPQGPQETQYF.

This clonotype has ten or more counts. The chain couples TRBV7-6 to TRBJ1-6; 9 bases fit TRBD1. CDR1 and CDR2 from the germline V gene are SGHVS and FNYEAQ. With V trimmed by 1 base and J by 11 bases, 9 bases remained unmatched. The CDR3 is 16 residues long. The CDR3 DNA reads TGTGCCAGCAGCTTAGGTGGACAGGGGAAGACAGCACCCCTCCACTTT. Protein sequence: CASSLGGQGKTAPLHF.

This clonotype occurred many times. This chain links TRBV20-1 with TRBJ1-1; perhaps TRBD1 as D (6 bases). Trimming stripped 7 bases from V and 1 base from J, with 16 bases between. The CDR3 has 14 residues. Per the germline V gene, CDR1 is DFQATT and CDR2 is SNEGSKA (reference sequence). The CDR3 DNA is TGCAGTGTCAACAGGGTCACTAGGAACACTGAAGCTTTCTTT. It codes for CSVNRVTRNTEAFF.

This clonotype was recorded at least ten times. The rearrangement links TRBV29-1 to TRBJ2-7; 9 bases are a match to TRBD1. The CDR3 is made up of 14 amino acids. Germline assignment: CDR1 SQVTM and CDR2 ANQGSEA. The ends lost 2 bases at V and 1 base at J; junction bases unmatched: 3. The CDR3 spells CSVESDRGSYEQYF. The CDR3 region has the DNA TGCAGCGTTGAATCCGACAGGGGGTCCTACGAGCAGTACTTC.